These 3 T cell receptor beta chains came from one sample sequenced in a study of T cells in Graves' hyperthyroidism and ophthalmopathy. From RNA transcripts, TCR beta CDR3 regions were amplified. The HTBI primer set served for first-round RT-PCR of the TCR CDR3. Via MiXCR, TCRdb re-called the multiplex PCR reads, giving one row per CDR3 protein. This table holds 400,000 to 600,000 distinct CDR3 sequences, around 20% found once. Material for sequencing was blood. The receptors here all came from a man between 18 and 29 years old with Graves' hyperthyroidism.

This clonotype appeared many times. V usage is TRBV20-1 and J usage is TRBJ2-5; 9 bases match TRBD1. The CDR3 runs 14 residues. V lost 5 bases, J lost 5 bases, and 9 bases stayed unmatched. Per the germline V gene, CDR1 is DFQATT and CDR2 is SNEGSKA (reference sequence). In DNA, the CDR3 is TGCAGTGCTGGGGACAGGGACGTCTGGGAGACCCAGTACTTC. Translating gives CSAGDRDVWETQYF.

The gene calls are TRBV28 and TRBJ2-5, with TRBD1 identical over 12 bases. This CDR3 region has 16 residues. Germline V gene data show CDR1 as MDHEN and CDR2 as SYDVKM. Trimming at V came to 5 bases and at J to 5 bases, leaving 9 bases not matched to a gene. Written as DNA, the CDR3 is TGTGCCAGCAGTGTTGCCGGGACAGGGGGCGTGGAGACCCAGTACTTC. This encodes CASSVAGTGGVETQYF.

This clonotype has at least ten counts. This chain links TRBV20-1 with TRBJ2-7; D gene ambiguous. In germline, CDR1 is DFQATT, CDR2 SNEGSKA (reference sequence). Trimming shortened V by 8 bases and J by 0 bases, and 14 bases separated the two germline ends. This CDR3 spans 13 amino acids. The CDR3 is CSSLRLPSYEQYF. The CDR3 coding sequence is TGCAGTTCCCTCAGGTTGCCCTCCTACGAGCAGTACTTC.